This TCR beta chain was identified in a study of T cells in Graves' hyperthyroidism and ophthalmopathy. The study's findings and limits: Median prediction lead before ophthalmopathy onset was about 6.7 months with the model. A model of 13 V-J pairs discriminated ophthalmopathy from stable hyperthyroidism.

This clonotype was found many times. Its antigen is unknown. Authors of the study amplified TCR beta CDR3 regions from RNA transcripts. The primer set for the first-round RT-PCR of the TCR CDR3 was HTBI. MiXCR was run by TCRdb on the multiplex PCR reads, yielding one entry per CDR3 protein. The sample holds some 500,000 distinct CDR3 sequences, approximately 16% seen once. The CDR3 has 13 residues. Trimming cost V 7 bases and J 8 bases, with 16 bases left between them. CDR1 and CDR2 from the germline V gene are MNHEY and SVGEGT. Patients were excluded for uncontrolled infection, other autoimmune disease, pregnancy or lactation. Thyroid ultrasound, orbital computed tomography, clinical symptoms, and serum thyroxine and TRAb underpinned diagnoses.

Sequencing was done on a sample of blood. This chain uses TRBV6-2 or TRBV6-3 with TRBJ2-3, with a tentative D call TRBD2 (5 bases). The TCR sequence derives from a woman under 40 with Graves' ophthalmopathy. The CDR3 loop is CASTNPSTSTQYF. CDR3 DNA: TGTGCCAGCACCAACCCCTCTACTAGTACGCAGTATTTT.